The TCR beta chain under discussion was sequenced for a study of beta chain features in type 1 diabetes. At the level of the study: Patients shared similar age, gender and cell yields with healthy donors. Whole-study results and caveats: Researchers could not determine here whether HLA type influences TCRB rearrangement. Diminished insertions and augmented deletions at VDJ junctions characterized type 1 diabetes patients. Among all four CD4+ subsets, Type 1 diabetes patients had TCRB CDR3s that were moderately but significantly shorter.

This clone was found a few times. Its cognate antigen is unknown. The V and J ends lost 0 bases and 5 bases respectively, with 9 bases between them. The CDR3 consists of 14 residues. The V gene's germline CDR1 is KGHSH and CDR2 LQKENI. The entirety of the isolated RNA underwent reverse transcription, so expressed TCRB transcripts were sequenced. The protocol was immunoSEQ multiplex PCR, while the TCRdb copy is restricted to in-frame clones and leaves out a portion. The sample consists of 400,000 or so clones, 9.5% to 10% of them appearing once. CD4+ naive, central memory, regulatory and stem cell-like memory cells were sorted via CD45RO/CCR7/CD25/CD127/CD95/CD27.

The sequenced material came from central memory CD4+ T cells from blood. The V and J genes are TRBV18 and TRBJ2-3; D remains ambiguous. The TCR sequence derives from a man aged 30 to 45 with type 1 diabetes. The CDR3 DNA is TGTGCCAGCTCACCACCGTCGGGTGAAGATACGCAGTATTTT. It codes for CASSPPSGEDTQYF.